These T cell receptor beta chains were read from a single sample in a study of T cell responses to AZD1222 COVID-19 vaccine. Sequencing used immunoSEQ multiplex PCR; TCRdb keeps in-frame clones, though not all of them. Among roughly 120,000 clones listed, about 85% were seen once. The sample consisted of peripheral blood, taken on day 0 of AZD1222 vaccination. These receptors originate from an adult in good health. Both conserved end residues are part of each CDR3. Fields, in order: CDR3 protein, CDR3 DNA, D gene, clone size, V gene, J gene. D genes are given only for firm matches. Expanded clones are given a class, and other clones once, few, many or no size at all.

CDR3 protein: CASSPRLAGGPENIQYF
CDR3 DNA: TGCGCCAGCAGCCCAAGACTAGCGGGAGGACCCGAAAACATTCAGTACTTC
D gene: TRBD2
clone size: NA
V gene: TRBV4-1
J gene: TRBJ2-4

CDR3 protein: CSASSGRRTGELFF
CDR3 DNA: TGCAGTGCTAGTAGCGGGAGAAGAACCGGGGAGCTGTTTTTT
D gene: TRBD2
clone size: NA
V gene: TRBV20-1
J gene: TRBJ2-2

CDR3 protein: CASSEPSGTVYEQYF
CDR3 DNA: TGTGCCAGCAGTGAACCTTCAGGGACAGTTTACGAGCAGTACTTC
D gene: TRBD1
clone size: NA
V gene: TRBV6-1
J gene: TRBJ2-7

CDR3 protein: CASSESVQINVGYTF
CDR3 DNA: TGTGCCAGCAGTGAATCGGTCCAAATAAACGTCGGCTACACCTTC
D gene: NA
clone size: NA
V gene: TRBV6-4
J gene: TRBJ1-2

CDR3 protein: CASSHSTGAATDTQYF
CDR3 DNA: TGCGCCAGCAGCCACTCCACGGGAGCGGCTACAGATACGCAGTATTTT
D gene: NA
clone size: NA
V gene: TRBV4-1
J gene: TRBJ2-3

CDR3 protein: CASSERPGGAYNEQFF
CDR3 DNA: TGTGCCAGCAGCGAGCGCCCTGGGGGTGCTTACAATGAGCAGTTCTTC
D gene: NA
clone size: NA
V gene: TRBV9
J gene: TRBJ2-1

CDR3 protein: CSASGGAKLFF
CDR3 DNA: TGCAGTGCTAGCGGGGGGGCCAAGCTGTTTTTT
D gene: TRBD2
clone size: NA
V gene: TRBV20-1
J gene: TRBJ2-2

CDR3 protein: CASSESGYQTDTQYF
CDR3 DNA: TGCGCCAGCAGTGAGTCGGGGTATCAAACAGATACGCAGTATTTT
D gene: NA
clone size: NA
V gene: TRBV10-1
J gene: TRBJ2-3

CDR3 protein: CASRTRTGNYGYTF
CDR3 DNA: TGTGCCAGCAGGACAAGGACAGGCAACTATGGCTACACCTTC
D gene: TRBD1
clone size: NA
V gene: TRBV2
J gene: TRBJ1-2

CDR3 protein: CASSPGQGMNTEAFF
CDR3 DNA: TGTGCCAGCAGTCCTGGACAGGGGATGAACACTGAAGCTTTCTTT
D gene: TRBD1
clone size: NA
V gene: TRBV6-6
J gene: TRBJ1-1

CDR3 protein: CASSGIGSGNTIYF
CDR3 DNA: TGTGCCAGCAGTGGTATTGGCTCTGGAAACACCATATATTTT
D gene: NA
clone size: NA
V gene: TRBV2
J gene: TRBJ1-3

CDR3 protein: CASSSLDGYSNQPQHF
CDR3 DNA: TGTGCCAGCAGTTCCCTCGACGGGTATAGCAATCAGCCCCAGCATTTT
D gene: NA
clone size: NA
V gene: TRBV27
J gene: TRBJ1-5

CDR3 protein: CAISEPDGRSYGYTF
CDR3 DNA: TGTGCCATCAGTGAGCCGGACGGGAGAAGCTATGGCTACACCTTC
D gene: NA
clone size: NA
V gene: TRBV10-3
J gene: TRBJ1-2

CDR3 protein: CASSLENRKETQYF
CDR3 DNA: TGCGCCAGCAGCTTGGAAAATCGGAAAGAGACCCAGTACTTC
D gene: NA
clone size: NA
V gene: TRBV5-1
J gene: TRBJ2-5

CDR3 protein: CASSENNNQPQHF
CDR3 DNA: TGCGCCAGCAGTGAGAACAACAATCAGCCCCAGCATTTT
D gene: NA
clone size: NA
V gene: TRBV10-1
J gene: TRBJ1-5

CDR3 protein: CASRIANYGYTF
CDR3 DNA: TGTGCGTCACGCATAGCTAACTATGGCTACACCTTC
D gene: NA
clone size: NA
V gene: TRBV28
J gene: TRBJ1-2

CDR3 protein: CASSLSLAGELDTQYF
CDR3 DNA: TGTGCCAGCAGTTTATCCCTAGCGGGGGAATTAGATACGCAGTATTTT
D gene: TRBD2
clone size: NA
V gene: TRBV27
J gene: TRBJ2-3

CDR3 protein: CASSQDVAGNYGYTF
CDR3 DNA: TGTGCCAGCAGCCAAGATGTGGCAGGAAACTATGGCTACACCTTC
D gene: NA
clone size: NA
V gene: TRBV3-1/TRBV3-2
J gene: TRBJ1-2

CDR3 protein: CASMGVTGHDYGYTF
CDR3 DNA: TGTGCCAGCATGGGAGTGACAGGACATGACTATGGCTACACCTTC
D gene: NA
clone size: NA
V gene: TRBV3-1/TRBV3-2
J gene: TRBJ1-2

CDR3 protein: CASSSRRSLAGRTDTQYF
CDR3 DNA: TGTGCCAGCAGCTCCCGTCGGTCCCTAGCGGGGCGGACAGATACGCAGTATTTT
D gene: TRBD2
clone size: NA
V gene: TRBV7-8
J gene: TRBJ2-3

CDR3 protein: CASSPGWNSANYGYTF
CDR3 DNA: TGTGCCAGCAGCCCGGGGTGGAACAGTGCAAACTATGGCTACACCTTC
D gene: NA
clone size: NA
V gene: TRBV5-8
J gene: TRBJ1-2

CDR3 protein: CASSLGEALNQPQHF
CDR3 DNA: TGCGCCAGCAGCTTGGGGGAGGCTCTAAATCAGCCCCAGCATTTT
D gene: NA
clone size: NA
V gene: TRBV5-1
J gene: TRBJ1-5

CDR3 protein: CASSRQGASTDTQYF
CDR3 DNA: TGTGCCAGCAGTCGACAGGGGGCTAGCACAGATACGCAGTATTTT
D gene: TRBD1
clone size: NA
V gene: TRBV27
J gene: TRBJ2-3

CDR3 protein: CASSLVWQSAYNEQFF
CDR3 DNA: TGTGCCAGCAGCTTAGTTTGGCAATCCGCCTACAATGAGCAGTTCTTC
D gene: NA
clone size: NA
V gene: TRBV7-9
J gene: TRBJ2-1

CDR3 protein: CASSPDTRSSYEQYF
CDR3 DNA: TGTGCCAGCAGCCCGGACACAAGGAGCTCCTACGAGCAGTACTTC
D gene: NA
clone size: once
V gene: TRBV3-1/TRBV3-2
J gene: TRBJ2-7

CDR3 protein: CASSHGEVNYGYTF
CDR3 DNA: TGTGCCAGTAGTCACGGGGAGGTTAACTATGGCTACACCTTC
D gene: NA
clone size: few
V gene: TRBV19
J gene: TRBJ1-2

CDR3 protein: CASSLAQGRTTGELFF
CDR3 DNA: TGTGCCAGCAGCTTGGCCCAGGGTAGGACCACCGGGGAGCTGTTTTTT
D gene: NA
clone size: NA
V gene: TRBV5-5
J gene: TRBJ2-2

CDR3 protein: CASRTSGKTYEQYF
CDR3 DNA: TGTGCCAGCAGGACTAGCGGCAAAACCTACGAGCAGTACTTC
D gene: TRBD2
clone size: NA
V gene: TRBV2
J gene: TRBJ2-7

CDR3 protein: CASSLRVAGETQYF
CDR3 DNA: TGTGCCAGCAGCTTAAGAGTAGCGGGGGAGACCCAGTACTTC
D gene: TRBD2
clone size: NA
V gene: TRBV7-2
J gene: TRBJ2-5

CDR3 protein: CASSGGRGDTDTQYF
CDR3 DNA: TGTGCCAGCAGTGGGGGCAGGGGGGACACAGATACGCAGTATTTT
D gene: NA
clone size: NA
V gene: TRBV6-2/TRBV6-3
J gene: TRBJ2-3

CDR3 protein: CATKGTDGDGYTF
CDR3 DNA: TGTGCCACCAAAGGGACTGACGGCGATGGCTACACCTTC
D gene: NA
clone size: NA
V gene: TRBV24-1
J gene: TRBJ1-2

CDR3 protein: CASSPTGAARREKLFF
CDR3 DNA: TGCGCCAGCAGCCCCACCGGTGCAGCGCGAAGGGAAAAACTGTTTTTT
D gene: NA
clone size: NA
V gene: TRBV4-1
J gene: TRBJ1-4

CDR3 protein: CASQVLGDYNEQFF
CDR3 DNA: TGTGCCAGCCAGGTCCTAGGGGACTACAATGAGCAGTTCTTC
D gene: NA
clone size: NA
V gene: TRBV19
J gene: TRBJ2-1

CDR3 protein: CASRGGTVGGYTF
CDR3 DNA: TGTGCCAGCAGGGGAGGGACAGTGGGAGGCTACACCTTC
D gene: TRBD1
clone size: NA
V gene: TRBV25-1
J gene: TRBJ1-2

CDR3 protein: CASSQGTALGEQFF
CDR3 DNA: TGCGCCAGCAGCCAGGGGACAGCCCTGGGTGAGCAGTTCTTC
D gene: TRBD1
clone size: once
V gene: TRBV5-1
J gene: TRBJ2-1

CDR3 protein: CASSLGGDQPQHF
CDR3 DNA: TGCGCCAGCAGCTTAGGGGGTGATCAGCCCCAGCATTTT
D gene: NA
clone size: NA
V gene: TRBV5-1
J gene: TRBJ1-5

CDR3 protein: CACARQERTEAFF
CDR3 DNA: TGTGCCTGTGCCCGACAGGAGAGAACTGAAGCTTTCTTT
D gene: NA
clone size: few
V gene: TRBV30
J gene: TRBJ1-1

CDR3 protein: CASSLLEGTGDYEQYF
CDR3 DNA: TGTGCCAGCAGCTTATTAGAAGGGACAGGAGACTACGAGCAGTACTTC
D gene: TRBD1
clone size: NA
V gene: TRBV7-2
J gene: TRBJ2-7

CDR3 protein: CATSSPDRNYNEQFF
CDR3 DNA: TGTGCCACCAGCTCCCCGGACAGAAATTACAATGAGCAGTTCTTC
D gene: NA
clone size: NA
V gene: TRBV15
J gene: TRBJ2-1

CDR3 protein: CASSLVGQNTEAFF
CDR3 DNA: TGCGCCAGCAGCTTGGTCGGCCAGAACACTGAAGCTTTCTTT
D gene: NA
clone size: NA
V gene: TRBV5-1
J gene: TRBJ1-1

CDR3 protein: CASSLLRGTENYNEQFF
CDR3 DNA: TGCGCCAGCAGCTTGCTTCGCGGGACGGAAAACTACAATGAGCAGTTCTTC
D gene: NA
clone size: NA
V gene: TRBV5-1
J gene: TRBJ2-1

CDR3 protein: CASSSSGLSNTGELFF
CDR3 DNA: TGTGCCAGCAGCTCTTCGGGACTCTCGAACACCGGGGAGCTGTTTTTT
D gene: NA
clone size: NA
V gene: TRBV11-2
J gene: TRBJ2-2

CDR3 protein: CASTGQGQGSAQHF
CDR3 DNA: TGTGCCAGCACCGGACAGGGCCAAGGCTCGGCCCAGCATTTT
D gene: TRBD1
clone size: NA
V gene: TRBV2
J gene: TRBJ1-5

CDR3 protein: CSVITGTGRGYTF
CDR3 DNA: TGCAGCGTTATAACCGGGACAGGGCGAGGCTACACCTTC
D gene: TRBD1
clone size: NA
V gene: TRBV29-1
J gene: TRBJ1-2

CDR3 protein: CASSLGQGTSEQYF
CDR3 DNA: TGTGCCAGCAGCTTAGGACAGGGAACGTCGGAGCAGTACTTC
D gene: TRBD1
clone size: NA
V gene: TRBV7-6
J gene: TRBJ2-7

CDR3 protein: CASSSPEGETQYF
CDR3 DNA: TGTGCCAGCAGCTCGCCGGAGGGAGAGACCCAGTACTTC
D gene: NA
clone size: once
V gene: TRBV5-4
J gene: TRBJ2-5

CDR3 protein: CASSYNRPGANVLTF
CDR3 DNA: TGTGCCAGCAGTTACAACAGGCCCGGGGCCAACGTCCTGACTTTC
D gene: NA
clone size: NA
V gene: TRBV6-5
J gene: TRBJ2-6

CDR3 protein: CASSLSANTEAFF
CDR3 DNA: TGTGCCAGCAGCTTAAGTGCGAACACTGAAGCTTTCTTT
D gene: NA
clone size: NA
V gene: TRBV7-9
J gene: TRBJ1-1

CDR3 protein: CASSDGDRPAYEQYF
CDR3 DNA: TGTGCCAGCAGCGACGGGGACAGGCCTGCCTACGAGCAGTACTTC
D gene: TRBD1
clone size: NA
V gene: TRBV5-4
J gene: TRBJ2-7

CDR3 protein: CASSSTSGRVNEQFF
CDR3 DNA: TGTGCCAGCTCAAGTACTAGCGGGAGGGTAAATGAGCAGTTCTTC
D gene: TRBD2
clone size: once
V gene: TRBV18
J gene: TRBJ2-1

CDR3 protein: CASSPEIAGGRETQYF
CDR3 DNA: TGTGCCAGCAGCCCCGAGATAGCGGGGGGGCGGGAGACCCAGTACTTC
D gene: TRBD2
clone size: NA
V gene: TRBV28
J gene: TRBJ2-5

CDR3 protein: CASSHAGNERDTQYF
CDR3 DNA: TGTGCCAGCAGCCATGCGGGGAATGAAAGAGATACGCAGTATTTT
D gene: NA
clone size: NA
V gene: TRBV7-8
J gene: TRBJ2-3

CDR3 protein: CASGLGLAVGDYNEQFF
CDR3 DNA: TGTGCTAGTGGTTTGGGGCTAGCGGTTGGAGATTACAATGAGCAGTTCTTC
D gene: TRBD2
clone size: once
V gene: TRBV12-5
J gene: TRBJ2-1

CDR3 protein: CASRTRAAAGNTIYF
CDR3 DNA: TGTGCCAGCAGAACCCGTGCGGCAGCTGGAAACACCATATATTTT
D gene: NA
clone size: NA
V gene: TRBV2
J gene: TRBJ1-3

CDR3 protein: CASSTLQGHTIYEQYF
CDR3 DNA: TGTGCCAGTAGTACCCTCCAGGGACACACAATCTACGAGCAGTACTTC
D gene: NA
clone size: NA
V gene: TRBV19
J gene: TRBJ2-7